The text below deals with one T cell receptor (beta chain). This sample is part of a study of neoadjuvant anti-PD-1 for oral cavity cancer. Study details: Around day 43, patients without progression received a fourth nivolumab dose before surgery.

Time point of the sample: after neoadjuvant nivolumab, at surgical resection. Cohort: HPV-negative, locally advanced oral cavity squamous cell carcinoma patients. Here immunoSEQ multiplex PCR was the method, and the copy in TCRdb shows in-frame clones only, minus some. The sample contains about 10,000 clones, around three fifths of which appear only once. This clonotype originated in a person between 40 and 85 years old with oral cavity squamous cell carcinoma. Sequences were derived from tumor tissue, sampled after nivolumab (anti-PD-1) treatment.

The CDR3 loop reads CASSQDWPGEETQYF. For the CDR3, the DNA is TGCGCCAGCAGCCAAGATTGGCCAGGGGAAGAGACCCAGTACTTC. The V gene is TRBV4-1, the J gene TRBJ2-5, with D possibly being TRBD1 (6 bases). The CDR3 spans 15 residues. Deletions cut 0 bases from V and 3 bases from J, with 11 bases between. From germline, CDR1 is MGHRA and CDR2 YSYEKL.